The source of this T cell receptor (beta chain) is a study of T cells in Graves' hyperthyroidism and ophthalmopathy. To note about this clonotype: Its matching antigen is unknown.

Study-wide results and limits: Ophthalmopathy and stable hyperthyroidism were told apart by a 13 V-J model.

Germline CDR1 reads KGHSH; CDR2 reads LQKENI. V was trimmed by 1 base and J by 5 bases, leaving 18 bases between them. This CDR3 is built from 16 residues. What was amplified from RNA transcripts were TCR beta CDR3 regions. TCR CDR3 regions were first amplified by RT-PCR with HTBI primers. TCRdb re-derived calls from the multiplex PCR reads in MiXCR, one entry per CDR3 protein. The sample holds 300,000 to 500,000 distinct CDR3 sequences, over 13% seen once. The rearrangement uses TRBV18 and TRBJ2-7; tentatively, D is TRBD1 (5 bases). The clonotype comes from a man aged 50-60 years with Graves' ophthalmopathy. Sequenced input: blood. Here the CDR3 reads CASSPLSGNSYNEQYF. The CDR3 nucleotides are TGTGCCAGCTCACCACTCTCAGGGAACTCCTACAACGAGCAGTACTTC.